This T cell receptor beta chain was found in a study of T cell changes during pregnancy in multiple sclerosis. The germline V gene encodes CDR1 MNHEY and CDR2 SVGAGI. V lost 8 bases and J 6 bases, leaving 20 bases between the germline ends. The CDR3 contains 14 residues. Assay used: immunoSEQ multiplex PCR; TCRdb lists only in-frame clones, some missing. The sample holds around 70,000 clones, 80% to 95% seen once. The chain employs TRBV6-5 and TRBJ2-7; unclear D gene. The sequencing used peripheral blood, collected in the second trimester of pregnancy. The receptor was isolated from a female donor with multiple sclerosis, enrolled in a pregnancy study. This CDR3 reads CASALGSELLEQYF. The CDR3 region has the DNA TGTGCCAGCGCTCTAGGCAGCGAGCTCCTCGAGCAGTACTTC.